The 11 T cell receptor beta chains below come from one sample, sequenced in a study of OX40 agonist ivuxolimab in advanced cancers. Method: immunoSEQ multiplex PCR; TCRdb's copy keeps in-frame clones and lacks some. Altogether more than 60,000 clones are present, 86% being singletons, with the ten largest covering roughly 1.2%. The source material was CD4+ or CD8+ T cells sorted from blood, sampled in a trial of the OX40 agonist ivuxolimab. The source of these receptors is an adult with an advanced solid tumor such as melanoma, head and neck, liver or kidney cancer.

The V call is TRBV7-6, the J call TRBJ2-2; 8 nucleotides line up with TRBD1. The CDR3 runs 14 residues. Per the germline V gene, CDR1 is SGHVS and CDR2 is FNYEAQ. With V trimmed by 5 bases and J by 4 bases, 3 bases remained unmatched. The CDR3 DNA follows: TGTGCCAGCAGCCGACAGGGGAGCACCGGGGAGCTGTTTTTT. Translated, it gives CASSRQGSTGELFF.

The genes are TRBV7-8 and TRBJ2-1; tentative D call: TRBD2 (6 bases). This CDR3 comprises 16 residues. CDR1 SGHVS and CDR2 FQNEAQ come from the germline V gene. Trimming left V 2 bases short and J 4 bases short, with 15 bases between. CDR3 region: CASSLRDFVLYNEQFF. CDR3 sequence (DNA): TGTGCCAGCAGCTTACGGGACTTCGTCTTATACAATGAGCAGTTCTTC.

The gene calls are TRBV7-6 and TRBJ2-3; D may be TRBD2 (6 bases). The V gene lost 1 base and the J gene lost 4 bases, with 6 bases spanning the gap. Germline V gene lookup returns CDR1 SGHVS and CDR2 FNYEAQ. The CDR3 extends over 13 amino acids. Here the CDR3 DNA reads TGTGCCAGCAGCTTAGGGGGGGCAGATACGCAGTATTTT. Its protein is CASSLGGADTQYF.

The chain couples TRBV19 to TRBJ2-7, with 7 bases identical to TRBD1. Germline V lookup: CDR1 LNHDA, CDR2 SQIVND (reference sequence). The CDR3 has 14 residues. The junction had 8 bases not matched to a gene; V was cut back by 3 bases and J by 6 bases. CDR3 sequence (DNA): TGTGCCAGTAGTATCGGGCAGGGGGTGGGCGAGCAGTACTTC. It encodes CASSIGQGVGEQYF.

The chain recombines TRBV7-9 with TRBJ2-3, with D possibly being TRBD2 (5 bases). The germline CDR1 and CDR2 sequences are SEHNR and FQNEAQ (reference sequence). Trimming left V 2 bases short and J 5 bases short, with 8 bases between. The CDR3 is 13 amino acids. The CDR3 here is CASSLLLGDTQYF. The CDR3 DNA reads as TGTGCCAGCAGCTTATTACTAGGAGATACGCAGTATTTT.

The chain carries TRBV11-1 and TRBJ1-6, with D unresolved. This CDR3 spans 14 amino acids. Germline CDR1 SGHAT, CDR2 FQDESV (reference sequence). Between the trimmed V and J ends, which lost 4 bases and 6 bases, there was a span of 10 bases. The DNA for the CDR3 is TGTGCCAGCAGCTATCGGACTCTTAATTCACCCCTCCACTTT. Translating it yields CASSYRTLNSPLHF. Drawing the rest from reference TRBV11-1 and TRBJ1-6, the complete variable domain is EAEVAQSPRYKITEKSQAVAFWCDPISGHATLYWYRQILGQGPELLVQFQDESVVDDSQLPKDRFSAERLKGVDSTLKIQPAELGDSAMYLCASSYRTLNSPLHFGNGTRLTVT.

The gene calls are TRBV11-1 and TRBJ2-1, with TRBD2 matching over 10 bases. The germline V gene has CDR1 SGHAT and CDR2 FQDESV (reference sequence). The CDR3 sequence is 16 residues long. J gave up 5 bases and V 1 base, and 5 bases lay outside the gene matches. The CDR3 spells CASSLGVAGGDNEQFF. The CDR3 nucleotides are TGTGCCAGCAGCTTAGGAGTAGCGGGGGGAGACAATGAGCAGTTCTTC.

The J gene is TRBJ2-6, the V gene TRBV5-1, with TRBD2 matching 8 bases. This CDR3 region has 16 residues. J was trimmed by 3 bases and V by 0 bases; bases with no gene match: 2. CDR1 is SGHRS and CDR2 is YFSETQ in the germline V gene. CDR3 in DNA: TGCGCCAGCAGCTTGGTAGCGGGGAATGGGGCCAACGTCCTGACTTTC. Amino acid sequence: CASSLVAGNGANVLTF.

DNA for the CDR3: TGCAGTGGGGTTTCTAACTATGGCTACACCTTC. It translates to CSGVSNYGYTF. The chain couples TRBV20-1 to TRBJ1-2; the D is unclear. Trimming pared 7 bases from V and 0 bases from J, leaving 6 bases between. The germline V gene has CDR1 DFQATT and CDR2 SNEGSKA (reference sequence). The CDR3 contains 11 residues.

The chain is built from TRBV14 and TRBJ2-1; no clear D. V was trimmed by 4 bases and J by 2 bases, leaving 9 bases between them. CDR3 length: 14 residues. The germline gives CDR1 SGHDN, CDR2 FVKESK. CDR3 bases: TGTGCCAGCAGCCGGGCCAGGACCTACAATGAGCAGTTCTTC. Its protein is CASSRARTYNEQFF.

This chain joins TRBV5-6 and TRBJ2-1, with D unclear. V was pared by 3 bases and J by 5 bases, with 6 bases between. Germline CDR1 SGHDT, CDR2 YYEEEE. The CDR3 length is 12 residues. The CDR3 reads CASSWPNNEQFF. In DNA form, the CDR3 reads TGTGCCAGCAGCTGGCCAAACAATGAGCAGTTCTTC.